The clone carrying this TCR beta chain is classed as hyperexpanded (1% or more). The antigen is undetermined. This CDR3 contains 14 residues. The germline V and J ends were trimmed by 5 bases and 2 bases, with 13 bases remaining between them. In germline, CDR1 is SGHVS, CDR2 FQNEAQ. This entry comes from a study of CD4+ T cells in melanoma. Study-level points and caveats: Neoantigen-specific CD4+ T cells in melanoma reportedly had diverse differentiation states.

Only in-frame clones appear in the TCRdb table, and some are missing; sequencing was by immunoSEQ multiplex PCR. In the table there are some 6,600 clones, approximately 69% of which are singletons. The V call is TRBV7-8, the J call TRBJ2-7, with unresolved D. The clonotype originates from a human donor with melanoma. What was sequenced was cells from a culture (not recorded whether cultured in vitro). The CDR3 region has the DNA TGTGCCAGCAGCACCCAGACCGGAACCTACGAGCAGTACTTC. Encoded protein: CASSTQTGTYEQYF.